Sequencing of this T cell receptor (beta chain) was carried out in a study of blood T cell repertoires in COVID-19. Using immunoSEQ multiplex PCR, the repertoire was profiled, and TCRdb retains in-frame clones only, with some absent. The repertoire holds roughly 60,000 clones, with just under 95% as singletons. Deletions cut 4 bases from V and 2 bases from J, with 9 bases between. The CDR3 has 14 amino acids. Germline V lookup: CDR1 SGHAT, CDR2 FQNNGV. Sequencing was done on a sample of peripheral blood. The clonotype originates from a human donor in a cohort sampled during active COVID-19. This chain links TRBV11-2 with TRBJ1-3, with unresolved D. The CDR3 DNA reads TGTGCCAGCAGCTCCCCCGGGGCTGGAAACACCATATATTTT. It is translated as CASSSPGAGNTIYF.